This T cell receptor beta chain was found in a study of a mutant IDH1 vaccine in newly diagnosed glioma. Study-level background: Prior therapy was radiotherapy, temozolomide, or both; most received both.

Method: immunoSEQ multiplex PCR; TCRdb's copy keeps in-frame clones and lacks some. The sample lists about 68,000 clones, approximately 84% occurring once. The time point here: week 35, safety follow-up. Every single dose of the vaccine, 300 ug of mutant IDH1 20-mer peptide, came with topical imiquimod. As concerns this clone: The antigen is undetermined.

The sample consisted of PBMCs, taken from a glioma patient whose treatment included an IDH1 peptide vaccine. The TCR sequence derives from a man younger than 30 with glioma.

In DNA form, the CDR3 reads TGTGCCAGCAGCCCGCTTGGGGCGGGCTCCTATAATTCACCCCTCCACTTT. The encoded protein is CASSPLGAGSYNSPLHF. The gene calls are TRBV16 and TRBJ1-6; maybe TRBD1 (5 bases). The germline CDR1 and CDR2 sequences are KGHSY and FQNENV. V gave up 4 bases and J gave up 0 bases, with 13 bases separating them. CDR3 length: 17 amino acids.